This TCR beta chain was profiled in a study of OX40 agonist ivuxolimab in advanced cancers. Describing the broader study: The costimulatory receptor OX40 (CD134) was targeted by ivuxolimab, a fully human IgG2 agonistic monoclonal antibody. Intravenous ivuxolimab was administered to patients every 2 weeks at six dose levels: 0.01, 0.1, 0.3, 1.5, 3 and 10 mg/kg. Of the approximately 50 patients in dose escalation, about 20 had hepatocellular carcinoma, around 15 had melanoma, 9 had renal cell carcinoma and 9 had head and neck cancer. A male proportion of roughly 80% and a mean age of around 60 years, ranging from about 23 to 90, were recorded for the dose-escalation cohort. Prior anti-PD-1, anti-PD-L1 or anti-CTLA-4 therapy was permitted, and approximately 40% of dose-escalation patients had received checkpoint inhibitors. Partial responses occurred in three dose-escalation patients: two with cutaneous melanoma and one with hepatocellular carcinoma. Peripheral TCRbeta sequencing was intended to test whether TCR sequence diversity was altered and clonal T-cell expansion was caused by ivuxolimab. The paper describes the monotherapy dose-escalation part (N of about 47 patients) of the phase I trial of ivuxolimab. The paper's findings and limits, for the study overall: After ivuxolimab, CD8+ T cells had more expanded clones than CD4+ T cells on average. Which antigens the clonally expanded peripheral T cells were specific for was not determined. Partial responders in the 0.1-3.0 mg/kg groups had among the lowest normalized peripheral clonal expansion, especially among CD8+ T cells. Low levels of normalized T-cell clonal expansion were also seen in some nonresponding patients. Clonal expansion of both CD4+ and CD8+ blood T cells was observed from baseline to week 6 at doses 0.1 to 3.0 mg/kg.

Here V drops 10 bases and J drops 7 bases, and the junction holds 10 bases not matched to any gene. CDR1 and CDR2 are drawn from the germline V gene (reference sequence): MNHEY, SMNVEV. Taken from cysteine to phenylalanine, the CDR3 has 14 residues. Only CDR3 DNA remains: 42 bases, in frame from the first base. Genomic DNA was isolated from the sorted cells so that the TCRbeta CDR3 region could be sequenced. The immunoSEQ Assay was used to sequence the TCRbeta CDR3 regions. TCRdb carries this immuneACCESS record with in-frame sequences only. Its versions omit some clonotypes, under half of them owing to an unresolved V gene in the studies checked, with the rest unexplained. Recorded for this sample are some 100,000 clones; 85% to 95% of them occurred a single time. The ten largest clones capture 2% to 3% of the sample. The trial excluded patients who had a history of autoimmune disease or who were on systemic immunosuppression. Peripheral blood for TCR sequencing was drawn from every dose cohort at baseline, at cycle 4 day 1 and at cycle 7 day 1. Samples were obtained from an open-label, multicenter, first-in-human phase I dose-escalation trial of ivuxolimab. Adults with locally advanced or metastatic melanoma, renal cell, hepatocellular, or head and neck squamous cell carcinoma were enrolled in the trial. Before TCR sequencing, CD4+ and CD8+ T cells were separately sorted from peripheral blood.

As concerns this clone: Its antigen has not been determined. Base qualities are not recorded, but no much larger clone differs from it by a single base.

The TCR was taken from an adult with an advanced solid tumor such as melanoma, head and neck, liver or kidney cancer. Sequenced material: CD4+ or CD8+ T cells sorted from blood, taken in a trial of the OX40 agonist ivuxolimab. The rearranged segments are TRBV27 and TRBJ1-6; 7 bases in the middle match TRBD1. The DNA is TGTGCCACTAAACCGGGACAGCAGAATTCACCCCTCCACTTT. Its product reads: CATKPGQQNSPLHF.